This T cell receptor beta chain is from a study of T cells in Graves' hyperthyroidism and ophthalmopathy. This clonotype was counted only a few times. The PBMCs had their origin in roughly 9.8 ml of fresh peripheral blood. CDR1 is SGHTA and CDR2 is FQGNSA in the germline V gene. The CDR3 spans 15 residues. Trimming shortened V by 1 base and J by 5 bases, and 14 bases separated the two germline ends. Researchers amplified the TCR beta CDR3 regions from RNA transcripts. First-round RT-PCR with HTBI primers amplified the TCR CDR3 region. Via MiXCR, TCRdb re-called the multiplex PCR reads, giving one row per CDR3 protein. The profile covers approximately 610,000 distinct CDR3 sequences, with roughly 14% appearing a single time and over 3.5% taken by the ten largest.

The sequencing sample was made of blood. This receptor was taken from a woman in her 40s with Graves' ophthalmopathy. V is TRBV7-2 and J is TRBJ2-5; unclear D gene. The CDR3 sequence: CASSLDISFPETQYF. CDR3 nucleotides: TGTGCCAGCAGCTTAGATATCAGTTTTCCGGAGACCCAGTACTTC.